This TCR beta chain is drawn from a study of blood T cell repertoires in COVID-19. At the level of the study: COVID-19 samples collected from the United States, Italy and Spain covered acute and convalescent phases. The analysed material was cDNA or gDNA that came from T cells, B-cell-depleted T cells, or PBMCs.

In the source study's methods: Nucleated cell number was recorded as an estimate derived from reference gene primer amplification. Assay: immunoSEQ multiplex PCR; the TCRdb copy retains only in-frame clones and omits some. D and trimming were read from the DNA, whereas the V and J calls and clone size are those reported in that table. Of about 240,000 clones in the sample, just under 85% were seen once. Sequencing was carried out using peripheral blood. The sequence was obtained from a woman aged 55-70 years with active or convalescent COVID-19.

The CDR3 nucleotides are TGTGCCAGCAGCCAAACTAGCGGGAGTTCGGAGCAGTTCTTC. This encodes CASSQTSGSSEQFF. The chain carries TRBV3-1 (or the pseudogene TRBV3-2) and TRBJ2-1, with 11 bases fitting TRBD2. The CDR3 extends over 14 amino acids. Looked up from germline, CDR1 is LGHDT and CDR2 is YNNKEL (reference sequence). The V and J ends lost 2 bases and 10 bases, in that order; junction bases with no gene match: 4.